This TCR beta chain appears in the sequencing data of a study of control samples from healthy donors and cancer patients. In germline, CDR1 is MNHEY, CDR2 SMNVEV (reference sequence). This CDR3 is 12 amino acids long. V dropped 6 bases and J dropped 7 bases, with 12 bases sitting between them. Sequencing used immunoSEQ multiplex PCR; TCRdb keeps in-frame clones, though not all of them. The sample has about 18,000 clones, approximately 82% seen once. Specimen: PBMCs. V is TRBV27 and J is TRBJ1-1; weak D call: TRBD1 (5 bases). This sequence was found in a man older than 75 with head and neck cancer. Here the CDR3 DNA reads TGTGCCAGCAGGCACGGGACTCTTGAAGCTTTCTTT. Its protein product is CASRHGTLEAFF.